Given below is one T cell receptor beta chain in context. Clones were sequenced by immunoSEQ multiplex PCR, and TCRdb holds only the in-frame ones, with some missing. The sample has around 120,000 clones, around 90% seen once. These data come from a study of T cell responses to AZD1222 COVID-19 vaccine. This TCR was sampled from an adult who received the AZD1222 COVID-19 vaccine. The material was peripheral blood, obtained 28 days after the second AZD1222 dose.

The CDR3 region is CASREDGTVNYEQYF. CDR3 in DNA: TGTGCCAGCAGGGAAGACGGGACGGTCAATTACGAGCAGTACTTC. The chain carries TRBV5-4 and TRBJ2-7, with D tentatively TRBD1 or TRBD2 (5 bases each). Germline V CDR1 and CDR2: SGHNT, YYREEE (reference sequence). CDR3 length equals 15 residues. Trimming left V 5 bases short and J 4 bases short, with 19 bases between.